The sequence of this TCR beta chain was determined in a study of T cells in Graves' hyperthyroidism and ophthalmopathy. At least ten counts were recorded for this clonotype. This CDR3 has 12 amino acids. V dropped 8 bases and J dropped 5 bases, with 10 bases sitting between them. Germline V gives CDR1 MDHEN, CDR2 SYDVKM. Amplification of TCR beta CDR3 regions used RNA as the template. During a first-round RT-PCR of the TCR CDR3, the HTBI primer set was used. TCRdb re-derived calls from the multiplex PCR reads in MiXCR, one entry per CDR3 protein. The data show over 250,000 distinct CDR3 sequences, less than 30% seen once.

The V and J genes are TRBV28 and TRBJ1-5; D unclear. The specimen sequenced was blood. The sequence came from a man in his forties or fifties with Graves' hyperthyroidism that later progressed to Graves' ophthalmopathy. This CDR3 is CASGLKDQPQHF. For the CDR3, the DNA is TGTGCCAGCGGATTAAAAGATCAGCCCCAGCATTTT.